This T cell receptor beta chain was sequenced during a study of shared clonotypes between healthy human individuals (dated by TCRdb to about 2020). General notes on the study: A couple of women and three men aged 18 to 49 years were included in the cohort. Per donor, three plates each were used for CD4 naive and CD4 memory, two for CD8 naive, and one for CD8 memory. Blood TCR repertoires of roughly five healthy adults were deeply sequenced to estimate repertoire size and the extent of clonotype sharing between individuals. Libraries were prepared and TCR repertoires were sequenced by different laboratories using diverse techniques, in order to increase sequencing depth and limit assay-specific biases. Between about 0.8 and 9.5 billion PBMCs per donor were obtained by leukapheresis.

Study-wide findings and limitations: Sampling was limited to blood, and TCR repertoires in tissue likely differ from TCR repertoires in blood. Estimated clonotype richness was generally larger for naive than for memory subsets. Clonotypes shared by all four sorted-subset donors showed higher generation probabilities than non-shared clonotypes. Even with the large sequencing depth, rarefaction of the sorted-subset datasets indicated that sequencing was incomplete. Because the study included a small number of donors, the genetic and exposure-history diversity represented was limited. Pairwise subsampling indicated that sequencing depth was expected to affect the degree of clonotype sharing among donors. About 5% of naive CD4, more than 3% of naive CD8, 2.3% of memory CD4, and 0.35% to 0.4% of memory CD8 clonotypes were shared across several donors.

V is pared back by 1 base and J by 1 base, with 11 bases lying between the germline termini. The CDR3 spans 16 residues, from the cysteine through the phenylalanine. The retained sequence is limited to the CDR3, 48 bases, with the frame set at the first base. The germline V gene gives CDR1 as MGHRA and CDR2 as YSYEKL. For the CD8 naive samples, CD45RO-negative cells were positively selected for CCR7, yielding a CD45RA+CCR7+ population from which TemRA cells were excluded. Healthy HIV-negative adults with no recently reported acute infections or vaccinations were included as donors. Only Caucasian adults living in Nashville, Tennessee, USA were represented among the donors. Blood was collected by leukapheresis, and PBMCs were isolated by Ficoll-Histopaque density gradient centrifugation and then cryopreserved in liquid nitrogen vapor phase. Analytical flow cytometry was used to check the purity and quantity of each magnetically sorted T cell population. Genomic DNA was isolated from each sorted fraction and quantified by UV absorbance on a Nanodrop 2000c.

Notes on this clone: Its cognate antigen has yet to be identified. Qualities for individual bases were not recorded, and no much larger clone is one base off.

TCR CDR3 regions were amplified from genomic DNA by multiplex PCR using the deep immunoSEQ assay. Extracted genomic DNA from each cell subset was distributed evenly across all wells of several immunoSEQ 96-well plates, and each plate was treated as a replicate. For sorted subsets, each replicate PCR was loaded with around 220 ng genomic DNA, equivalent to 30,000 or so T cell genomes. Purified libraries were measured with a Qubit 3.0 fluorometer, size-checked on a Bioanalyzer 2100, and measured again with the KAPA Library Quantification kit. A separate single-read 150-cycle Illumina NextSeq 550 flow cell was used to sequence each immunoSEQ 96-well plate. The original methods were these. Because the immunoSEQ output held only junctional sequences and lacked quality scores, the filtering could not match the filtering applied to full-length reads. Sequences were annotated with PyIR, a Python wrapper for IgBLAST v1.9, and V/J genes and CDR3 were assigned using IMGT germline references. Any read was removed if the V/J assignment was weak (E-value above 1e-6), the CDR3 was missing, or the read contained stop codons, out-of-frame junctions, or ambiguous translated residues. V3J clonotypes were defined as sequences sharing the same inferred V gene, J gene, and CDR3 amino acid sequence. Percentage overlap between repertoires was calculated by dividing the number of shared unique clonotypes by the size of the smaller repertoire. Repertoire richness was assessed with RTK rarefaction, the Chao1 estimator, and Recon v2.1 estimates of unobserved clonotypes. For all TCRbeta clonotypes obtained by the gDNA method from a handful of donors, generation probabilities were computed with OLGA. TCRdb re-hosts the immuneACCESS table, in-frame sequences only. Its copies lack some clones; in the studies checked, an unresolved V gene accounts for under half of them, and the cause for the rest is not known. Clone size and V and J calls were adopted from that table, with D and trimming inferred from the DNA. The sample records about 2.1 million clones, 93% of which are singletons. Over 1.5% of the sample goes to the ten largest clones.

The sequence came from a man between 18 and 35 years old in good health. Some clones in this sample may be carry-over from other donors' samples. Input material: naive CD8+ T cells from PBMCs. The meaning of the sample's cell subset or site label: CD45RA+CCR7+. This sequence uses TRBV4-1 and TRBJ1-5; TRBD1 could be the D gene, as 5 bases match. This receptor carries the CDR3 CASSQAPGQSNQPQHF. The bases read TGCGCCAGCAGCCAAGCGCCGGGGCAGAGCAATCAGCCCCAGCATTTT.